The 11 T cell receptor beta chains below all came from one sample that was sequenced in a study of CD8 T cells in ankylosing spondylitis (dated by TCRdb to the late 2010s). The method behind the library was 5' RACE. The instrument was an Illumina HiSeq 2500. The public reads were run again by TCRdb, first through fastp at Q25 and then through MiXCR, and only productive beta chains were kept. Each CDR3 protein appears once, grouped with its most common genes and DNA. The table for this sample lists more than 250,000 distinct CDR3 sequences; around a tenth of them were counted only once. In total, the top ten clones hold roughly 9% of the sample. Sequenced input: blood, either unsorted or a sorted T cell fraction (not recorded which). Receptors were obtained from a female donor with ankylosing spondylitis or in good health (not recorded which).

This clonotype came up many times. The chain joins TRBV20-1 to TRBJ2-7; D is uncertain. Deletions cut 2 bases from V and 4 bases from J, with 9 bases between. This CDR3 spans 12 amino acids. Per germline, CDR1 DFQATT and CDR2 SNEGSKA (reference sequence). CDR3 nucleotide sequence: TGCAGTGCTAGACACGGAAGGTACGAGCAGTACTTC. Its translation is CSARHGRYEQYF.

This clonotype was picked up a small number of times. The chain is built from TRBV27 and TRBJ2-2; no reliable D call. CDR3 length equals 13 residues. Trimming removed 3 bases at V and 4 bases at J, with 6 bases between. The germline CDR1 and CDR2 sequences are MNHEY and SMNVEV (reference sequence). Here the CDR3 reads CASSLRATGELFF. CDR3 DNA: TGTGCCAGCAGTTTGCGAGCCACCGGGGAGCTGTTTTTT.

The table lists this clonotype with many counts. CDR3 nucleotide sequence: TGCAGTGCCCCCGACCCCGACGGTTATAGCAATCAGCCCCAGCATTTT. Amino acid sequence: CSAPDPDGYSNQPQHF. The J gene is TRBJ1-5, the V gene TRBV20-1; D ambiguous. Deletions cut 6 bases from V and 0 bases from J, with 18 bases between. The CDR3 length is 16 residues. Germline V lookup: CDR1 DFQATT, CDR2 SNEGSKA (reference sequence).

The rearrangement joins TRBV6-1 to TRBJ1-4; perhaps TRBD1 as D (6 bases). There are 17 residues in the CDR3. CDR1 and CDR2 (germline): MNHNS, SASEGT. The ends were cut back, 3 bases at V and 3 bases at J, with 17 bases in the middle. The CDR3 spells CASSEGHPMRPNEKLFF. The CDR3 bases are TGTGCCAGCAGTGAGGGACACCCGATGAGACCTAATGAAAAACTGTTTTTT.

V is TRBV5-1 and J is TRBJ2-1; 12 positions match TRBD1. Germline assignment: CDR1 SGHRS and CDR2 YFSETQ. J was trimmed by 9 bases and V by 4 bases; bases with no gene match: 5. The CDR3 is 14 residues long. The CDR3 loop is CASSDGTGGREQFF. The CDR3, as DNA: TGCGCCAGCAGCGATGGGACAGGGGGCCGTGAGCAGTTCTTC. Together with reference TRBV5-1 and TRBJ2-1, the CDR3 gives the full variable domain: KAGVTQTPRYLIKTRGQQVTLSCSPISGHRSVSWYQQTPGQGLQFLFEYFSETQRNKGNFPGRFSGRQFSNSRSEMNVSTLELGDSALYLCASSDGTGGREQFFGPGTRLTVL.

The chain joins TRBV20-1 to TRBJ2-1; 9 bases are shared with TRBD2. V lost 1 base to trimming and J lost 3 bases; unmatched junction nucleotides: 4. The CDR3 is made up of 15 amino acids. Germline CDR1 reads DFQATT; CDR2 reads SNEGSKA (reference sequence). CDR3 in amino acids: CSARGTSGYYNEQFF. For the CDR3, the DNA is TGCAGTGCTAGAGGAACTAGCGGGTACTACAATGAGCAGTTCTTC.

The chain links TRBV24-1 to TRBJ1-2; D is ambiguous. Trimming left V 3 bases short and J 8 bases short, with 15 bases between. CDR1 KGHDR and CDR2 SFDVKD come from the germline V gene. The CDR3 covers 14 residues. As DNA, the CDR3 is TGTGCCACCAGTGATCCCGGACGCGAGGGAGGCTACACCTTC. Its translation: CATSDPGREGGYTF.

This clonotype occurred a few times. V gene TRBV19 combines with J gene TRBJ1-1; D unclear. The length of the CDR3 is 16 residues. Germline V lookup: CDR1 LNHDA, CDR2 SQIVND (reference sequence). Trimming pared 0 bases from V and 4 bases from J, leaving 15 bases between. The CDR3 coding sequence is TGTGCCAGTAGTATAGATGAGTTGCGGGCAGGCACTGAAGCTTTCTTT. This codes for CASSIDELRAGTEAFF.

This clonotype showed up just a few times. The chain uses TRBV15 and TRBJ2-3; 10 nucleotides align to TRBD2. CDR1 is LNHNV and CDR2 is YYDKDF in the germline V gene (reference sequence). This CDR3 is built from 16 residues. The J segment lost 3 bases and the V segment lost 1 base, leaving 4 bases of the junction unmatched. The CDR3 DNA sequence: TGTGCCACCAGCAGAGTTCCGGGACTAGCGACAGATACGCAGTATTTT. The encoded protein is CATSRVPGLATDTQYF. Together with reference TRBV15 and TRBJ2-3, the CDR3 gives the full variable domain: DAMVIQNPRYQVTQFGKPVTLSCSQTLNHNVMYWYQQKSSQAPKLLFHYYDKDFNNEADTPDNFQSRRPNTSFCFLDIRSPGLGDTAMYLCATSRVPGLATDTQYFGPGTRLTVL.

The sample holds many counts of this clonotype. CDR3 bases: TGCAGCGTCGGACAGATCATGAACACTGAAGCTTTCTTT. Translation: CSVGQIMNTEAFF. The chain joins TRBV29-1 to TRBJ1-1; TRBD1 might be the D (6 bases). CDR1 SQVTM and CDR2 ANQGSEA come from the germline V gene. With 6 bases removed from V and 0 bases from J, the gap between germline ends came to 11 bases. CDR3 length: 13 amino acids.

In this sample, this clonotype turned up many times. V is TRBV5-1 and J is TRBJ2-1, with 8 bases identical to TRBD2. Germline V gene data show CDR1 as SGHRS and CDR2 as YFSETQ. The J segment lost 4 bases and the V segment lost 5 bases, leaving 8 bases of the junction unmatched. This CDR3 region has 15 residues. The CDR3 here is CASSLAGYQYNEQFF. The DNA for the CDR3 is TGCGCCAGCAGTTTAGCGGGGTACCAATACAATGAGCAGTTCTTC.